This paragraph covers one T cell receptor beta chain sequence. The antigen this receptor binds is unknown. No much larger clone is present one base from it, and per-base qualities are unavailable. The data are from a study of beta chain features in type 1 diabetes (dated by TCRdb to the late 2010s). For the wider study: Mean age, gender distribution, total cell number and subset yield were not different between patients and healthy donors. The study compared the TCRB repertoires of sorted circulating CD4+ T cell subsets in recently diagnosed type 1 diabetes patients with those in matched healthy donors. Regulatory and stem cell-like memory subsets were isolated from only 8 patients and roughly eight healthy donors, whereas naive and central memory subsets came from all 28 donors. A total of roughly 98,000,000 sorted cells were examined across all samples, and RNA yield correlated strongly with the number of cells per subset.

V and J lose 6 bases and 15 bases, and a span of 15 bases separates them. Per the germline V gene, SGHAT is the CDR1 and FQNNGV is the CDR2. Including the terminal cysteine and phenylalanine, the CDR3 comprises 11 residues. The only DNA kept is the CDR3, 33 bases in frame from the first base. Broad study findings and their caveats: Patients with type 1 diabetes made fewer insertions and deleted more nucleotides at VDJ recombination sites, implying thymic rearrangement abnormalities. Only small numbers of individuals were included in the HLA sub-analyses, which left unresolved whether HLA type had any influence on TCRB rearrangement. Because cDNA was sequenced instead of genomic DNA, highly expressing activated cells could be over-represented, though the groups showed no difference in activation or CD3 levels. Type 1 diabetes patients showed a moderate but significant shortening of TCRB CDR3 length in all four CD4+ subsets. PCR might favor shorter templates, but patient and control samples were amplified and corrected together, so any skew would affect both groups equally. Naive, central memory and regulatory TCRB repertoires appeared to be more alike among patients than among healthy donors.

The entire amount of isolated RNA was reverse transcribed using the High Capacity cDNA Reverse Transcription Kit, so the sequenced TCRB transcripts were expressed ones. Deep immunoSEQ sequencing was performed on naive, central memory and regulatory T cell samples, with an average of around 3.5 million total reads per sample. Sorted cells were lysed in RLT buffer, and RNA was extracted using DNase-treated RNeasy Micro or Mini kits according to cell number. To prevent cross-contamination, every cell subset was processed on its own, while patient and healthy donor samples were processed together. The immunoSEQ multiplex PCR was used to amplify TCRB sequences from cDNA, generating 87-bp fragments that spanned the CDR3 region. Sequencing of the amplicons was done on the Illumina HiSeq platform. Per the original workflow: PCR bias was corrected computationally using synthetic template baselines, and reads within Hamming distance 2 were collapsed, with unmergeable singletons discarded. Reads were aligned against IMGT so that V, D and J genes, CDR3 length and insertions or deletions at six rearrangement sites could be assigned. Within each subset, clonotype counts were normalized to the number of sorted cells before true diversity and Gini coefficients were calculated with the tcR R package. The overlap coefficient, calculated on TCRB nucleotide sequences, was used to quantify repertoire sharing. Out-of-frame TCRB sequences from naive cells were analyzed to stand in for the pre-selection repertoire. The immuneACCESS repertoire file appears here via TCRdb, limited to in-frame rearrangements. These files lack a portion of the clones; in checked studies, under half of the deficit traces to unresolved V genes, and the cause of the others is not known. The DNA gave D and trimming, while V, J and clone size come from that table. This sample is represented by around 310,000 clones; about 13% of them were singletons. Of the sample, approximately 0.016% falls within the top ten clones.

Each donor gave one peripheral blood draw, roughly 110 mL on average, collected into heparinised tubes. Naive, central memory, regulatory and stem cell-like memory CD4+ T cells were sorted on a BD FACSAria II using a panel including CD45RO, CCR7, CD25, CD127, CD95 and CD27. Purity was above 98% for every sorted population. PBMCs were isolated right away by Lymphoprep density gradient centrifugation and were stained directly, without culture. So that batch effects would be minimized, each experiment stained and sorted samples in pairs, pairing one healthy donor with one patient. This TCR derives from a young woman with type 1 diabetes. The V and J genes are TRBV11-2 and TRBJ2-1; perhaps TRBD2 is the D gene, with 5 bases matching. Source material: naive CD4+ T cells from blood. What this sample's cell subset or site label stands for: true naive CD4+ T cells. The CDR3 in this case is CASRGRGSAFF. The DNA reads TGTGCCAGCAGAGGCCGGGGTTCGGCGTTCTTC.